The 9 T cell receptor beta chains reported below all come from one sample, sequenced in a study of blood T cell repertoires in COVID-19. Measured with immunoSEQ multiplex PCR; TCRdb has only the in-frame clones, and not every one. Among hundreds of thousands of clones, around 89% were seen once, and the ten largest hold 2% to 2.5%. Material for sequencing was PBMCs or T cells enriched from blood (not recorded which). The origin of the receptors is a young woman who had recovered from COVID-19.

The genes are TRBV4-1 and TRBJ2-5; 9 positions match TRBD2. The V gene's germline CDR1 is MGHRA and CDR2 YSYEKL. The length of the CDR3 is 16 residues. Germline trimming cut 0 bases from V and 5 bases from J; bases unmatched to any gene: 7. The CDR3 bases are TGCGCCAGCAGCCAAGACGGTAGCGGGGGTGGGGAGACCCAGTACTTC. Translating it yields CASSQDGSGGGETQYF.

The V call is TRBV28, the J call TRBJ1-2, with D maybe TRBD1 (6 bases). Per the germline V gene, CDR1 is MDHEN and CDR2 is SYDVKM. The CDR3 runs 14 residues. The germline V and J ends were trimmed by 4 bases and 3 bases, with 12 bases remaining between them. The CDR3 DNA follows: TGTGCCAGCAGTTCTCGGACAGTATACTATGGCTACACCTTC. Its translation is CASSSRTVYYGYTF.

The rearrangement joins TRBV6-1 to TRBJ2-1, with 12 nucleotides matching TRBD1. J was trimmed by 7 bases and V by 4 bases; bases with no gene match: 8. The CDR3 is made up of 16 amino acids. The germline V gene encodes CDR1 MNHNS and CDR2 SASEGT. This CDR3 is CASSGLGTGGPNEQFF. The CDR3 region has the DNA TGTGCCAGCAGTGGGCTTGGGACAGGGGGCCCGAATGAGCAGTTCTTC.

This chain links TRBV12-5 with TRBJ2-2; weak D call: TRBD1 (6 bases). With 6 bases removed from V and 3 bases from J, the gap between germline ends came to 11 bases. The CDR3 is made up of 14 amino acids. Germline V gene lookup returns CDR1 LGHNT and CDR2 FRNRAP. The CDR3 bases are TGTGCTAGTGGAAGTGGACAGTACACCGGGGAGCTGTTTTTT. This translates into CASGSGQYTGELFF.

The J gene is TRBJ1-1, the V gene TRBV6-5; D is uncertain. V was cut by 4 bases and J by 7 bases, with 13 bases left in between. The CDR3 spans 13 residues. CDR1 and CDR2 from the germline V gene are MNHEY and SVGAGI. The CDR3 spells CASSSWRKDEAFF. Here the CDR3 DNA reads TGTGCCAGCAGTTCGTGGCGGAAGGATGAAGCTTTCTTT.

In nucleotides, the CDR3 is TGTGCCAGCTCACCGGGACAGGGGGTTTCTGGAAACACCATATATTTT. Translating gives CASSPGQGVSGNTIYF. J is TRBJ1-3 and V is TRBV18, with 11 bases aligning to TRBD1. Germline assignment: CDR1 KGHSH and CDR2 LQKENI. The CDR3 has 16 residues. V lost 3 bases to trimming and J lost 1 base; unmatched junction nucleotides: 2.

This chain connects TRBV6-5 to TRBJ1-4, with D possibly TRBD1 on 6 matching bases. V lost 0 bases and J lost 10, with 9 bases in between. The CDR3 loop spans 13 amino acids. Germline V CDR1 and CDR2: MNHEY, SVGAGI. The CDR3 DNA reads as TGTGCCAGCAGTTACTCGCCAGGGGTAAAACTGTTTTTT. Translating it yields CASSYSPGVKLFF.

V is TRBV5-1 and J is TRBJ2-5; 11 bases agree with TRBD2. The V segment lost 4 bases and the J segment 6 bases; nucleotides outside the gene matches: 8. Germline V gene data show CDR1 as SGHRS and CDR2 as YFSETQ. The CDR3 totals 15 residues. DNA for the CDR3: TGCGCCAGCAGCATTAGCGGGGGGGCGGTTCAGACCCAGTACTTC. Its translation is CASSISGGAVQTQYF.

V usage is TRBV5-8 and J usage is TRBJ2-5, with 8 bases matching TRBD1. V lost 0 bases, J lost 1 base, and 5 bases stayed unmatched. Germline-derived CDR1 and CDR2 are SGHTS and YDEGEE. This CDR3 contains 16 residues. CDR3: CASSLVLGQAQETQYF. CDR3 DNA: TGTGCCAGCAGCTTGGTGTTGGGACAGGCCCAAGAGACCCAGTACTTC.